Listed below are T cell receptor beta chains from one sample, sequenced in a study of glioma-infiltrating T cells after dendritic cell vaccination. Profiled with immunoSEQ multiplex PCR; TCRdb holds only in-frame clones, not every one. The sample holds about 25,000 clones, around nine tenths seen once. The input for sequencing was blood, taken after dendritic cell vaccination. The receptors come from a human donor with glioblastoma. CDR3s include the opening cysteine and the closing phenylalanine or tryptophan. A D gene is named only where the DNA matches it firmly. Not all rows give a size; the values are once, few, many and, for expanded clones, a class.

V gene	clone size	D gene	J gene	CDR3 DNA	CDR3 protein
TRBV5-4	NA	TRBD1	TRBJ2-7	TGTGCCAGCAGCTTAGGGACAGGGCGAGGTGAGCAGTACTTC	CASSLGTGRGEQYF
TRBV27	NA	NA	TRBJ1-1	TGTGCCAGCTCCTTGCCAGGGCGGACTGAAGCTTTCTTT	CASSLPGRTEAFF
TRBV10-1	NA	NA	TRBJ2-7	TGCGCCAGCAGTGAGGGACACCGCTACGAGCAGTACTTC	CASSEGHRYEQYF
TRBV15	once	TRBD1	TRBJ2-7	TGTGCCACCAGCAGACAGGGGGCCTACGAGCAGTACTTC	CATSRQGAYEQYF
TRBV10-1	NA	NA	TRBJ1-6	TGCGCCAGCCGAATGGGCCCGACTTCACCCCTCCACTTT	CASRMGPTSPLHF
TRBV19	NA	TRBD1	TRBJ2-4	TGTGCCAGTAGCGGCAGGGGGATGGCCAAAAACATTCAGTACTTC	CASSGRGMAKNIQYF
TRBV11-2	NA	TRBD2	TRBJ2-3	TGTGCCAGCAGCTTCGATTTGAGCGGGGGGAGTATAAATACGCAGTATTTT	CASSFDLSGGSINTQYF
TRBV4-1	NA	NA	TRBJ1-4	TGCGCCAGCAGCCAAGATCTTGGGTCCGGAGCTAATGAAAAACTGTTTTTT	CASSQDLGSGANEKLFF
TRBV5-8	NA	TRBD1	TRBJ1-5	TGTGCCAGCAGCCGACAGGGATATAGCAATCAGCCCCAGCATTTT	CASSRQGYSNQPQHF
TRBV14	NA	TRBD1	TRBJ2-1	TGTGCCAGCAGCTACGGGACAGGGCACATCTACAATGAGCAGTTCTTC	CASSYGTGHIYNEQFF
TRBV7-6	NA	TRBD2	TRBJ2-7	TGTGCCAGCAGCCGCTTAGCGGGGGGCTACGAGCAGTACTTC	CASSRLAGGYEQYF
TRBV14	once	NA	TRBJ1-1	TGTGCCAGCACTGCAGCCCCCGGGGCTTTCTTT	CASTAAPGAFF
TRBV6-1	few	TRBD1	TRBJ1-4	TGTGCCAGCAGTGAATCGACAGGGATGTATGAAAAACTGTTTTTT	CASSESTGMYEKLFF
TRBV5-6	NA	NA	TRBJ2-1	TGTGCCAGCAGCTTGGGGGCAGGGGGGCGGGACAATGAGCAGTTCTTC	CASSLGAGGRDNEQFF
TRBV29-1	NA	NA	TRBJ1-6	TGCAGCGTTGGGGGAGGGCTCGACGGGGGTTCACCCCTCCACTTT	CSVGGGLDGGSPLHF
TRBV4-1	NA	NA	TRBJ2-2	TGCGCCAGCAGTCCTACTATAGTCACCGGGGAGCTGTTTTTT	CASSPTIVTGELFF
TRBV10-1	NA	TRBD1	TRBJ2-3	TGCGCCAGCAGAAGGACAGGCCTACCCCGAGATACGCAGTATTTT	CASRRTGLPRDTQYF
TRBV7-9	NA	NA	TRBJ2-7	TGTGCCAGCAGCCCCGCCTACGAGCAGTACTTC	CASSPAYEQYF
TRBV5-6	NA	TRBD1	TRBJ1-1	TGTGCCAGCAGCCGTCCCGGGACAGGGTTTGGCACTGAAGCTTTCTTT	CASSRPGTGFGTEAFF
TRBV5-4	NA	TRBD2	TRBJ2-5	TGTGCCAGCAGCTTGCCTAGCGGGGGGGAAGAGACCCAGTACTTC	CASSLPSGGEETQYF
TRBV7-2	NA	TRBD2	TRBJ2-5	TGTGCCAGCAGCTTAACCGCGGGGGGGCCAGAGACCCAGTACTTC	CASSLTAGGPETQYF
TRBV2	NA	TRBD1	TRBJ1-6	TGTGCCAGCACTGACGGTAGGACAGGGAATTCCCCCCTCCACTTT	CASTDGRTGNSPLHF
TRBV13	once	NA	TRBJ2-1	TGTGCCAGCAGCTCAACAGGGGGGGCCTACAATGAGCAGTTCTTC	CASSSTGGAYNEQFF
TRBV4-1	once	NA	TRBJ1-6	TGCGCCAGCAGCCAAGGACCAGGGGCTAGCTCCTATAATTCACCCCTCCACTTT	CASSQGPGASSYNSPLHF
TRBV18	NA	TRBD1	TRBJ1-2	TGTGCCAGCTCGCTGACAGGGGATGGGAACTATGGCTACACCTTC	CASSLTGDGNYGYTF
TRBV2	NA	TRBD1	TRBJ1-6	TGTGCCAGCAGTGTACAGGGGGTTAATTCACCCCTCCACTTT	CASSVQGVNSPLHF
TRBV10-3	NA	TRBD1	TRBJ1-1	TGTGCCATCAGTGATTGGGACAGGGGGCCCAGTGAAGCTTTCTTT	CAISDWDRGPSEAFF
TRBV29-1	NA	NA	TRBJ2-1	TGCAGCGCCGGGACATCGGGCTACAATGAGCAGTTCTTC	CSAGTSGYNEQFF
TRBV6-5	NA	NA	TRBJ1-5	TGTGCCAGCAGCCCGGGCCCTCGGCGGGGTCAGCCCCAGCATTTT	CASSPGPRRGQPQHF
TRBV6-1	NA	NA	TRBJ1-4	TGTGCCAGCGGCTCAGGCGGGAATGAAAAACTGTTTTTT	CASGSGGNEKLFF
TRBV6-5	NA	NA	TRBJ2-7	TGTGCCAGTAGTACCCTGCTCGGGAGCGACGAGCAGTACTTC	CASSTLLGSDEQYF
TRBV4-1	NA	TRBD1	TRBJ2-2	TGCGCCAGCAGCCAAGAATCCAGGGGGCTGGTCACCGGGGAGCTGTTTTTT	CASSQESRGLVTGELFF
TRBV19	NA	NA	TRBJ1-2	TGTGCCAGTAGTATAGAGTTTAGTTCGGGCTACACCTTC	CASSIEFSSGYTF
TRBV7-2	NA	NA	TRBJ1-4	TGTGCCAGCAGCTTAGGAGGCAGCTACTTTAGAGAACTGTTTTTT	CASSLGGSYFRELFF
TRBV27	NA	NA	TRBJ1-2	TGTGCCAGCGGTGACGGCAGGGTAGATGGCTACACCTTC	CASGDGRVDGYTF
TRBV4-2	NA	TRBD1	TRBJ1-2	TGTGCCAGCAGCCAACTCGGGACAGACTTCTATGGCTACACCTTC	CASSQLGTDFYGYTF
TRBV5-1	NA	NA	TRBJ2-3	TGCGCCAGCAGCTTGGGGGGGCGCAGGACAGATACGCAGTATTTT	CASSLGGRRTDTQYF
TRBV19	few	TRBD1	TRBJ1-4	TGTGCCAGTAGTGACGACAGGGGAGAAAAACTGTTTTTT	CASSDDRGEKLFF
TRBV27	NA	TRBD1	TRBJ1-1	TGTGCCAGCAGTTCACCGGGACAGGGGGCTAGGCGGGCTGAAGCTTTCTTT	CASSSPGQGARRAEAFF
TRBV5-4	NA	NA	TRBJ1-4	TGTGCCAGCAGCTTGGCGCAGTATAATGAAAAACTGTTTTTT	CASSLAQYNEKLFF
TRBV21-1	NA	NA	TRBJ2-1	TGTGCCAGCAGCAAAGTACGGAGCGGGGGATACAATGAGCAGTTCTTC	CASSKVRSGGYNEQFF
TRBV7-7	NA	NA	TRBJ2-5	TGTGCTAGCAGCCCCTCGTCCCAAGAGACCCAGTACTTC	CASSPSSQETQYF
TRBV7-9	NA	NA	TRBJ2-2	TGTGCCAGCAGCCGCAGAGGGGGTTTAAACACCGGGGAGCTGTTTTTT	CASSRRGGLNTGELFF
TRBV6-5	NA	NA	TRBJ2-7	TGTGCCAGCAGTTCCCGGCCAGGCGAGCAGTACTTC	CASSSRPGEQYF
TRBV6-1	NA	TRBD1	TRBJ2-3	TGTGCCAGCAGTCCGGGACAGAGCACAGATACGCAGTATTTT	CASSPGQSTDTQYF
TRBV11-2	NA	NA	TRBJ2-4	TGTGCCAGCAGCGAATACAAAGGGGACATTCAGTACTTC	CASSEYKGDIQYF
TRBV5-4	NA	NA	TRBJ2-1	TGTGCCAGCAGCTTCCAGAGGAATGAGCAGTTCTTC	CASSFQRNEQFF
TRBV2	NA	TRBD2	TRBJ2-5	TGTGCCAGCAGGGGGACTAGCGGGGGCCGCCAAGAGACCCAGTACTTC	CASRGTSGGRQETQYF